The clone carrying this T cell receptor (beta chain) was counted ten times or more. From 350 to 500 ng of RNA, a library with molecular barcoded alpha/delta and beta/gamma adaptors was made. TCRdb passed the reads through MiXCR, listing each CDR3 protein once. Among 75,000 to 90,000 distinct CDR3 sequences, 10% to 15% were seen once, and the ten largest hold about 16%. From germline, CDR1 is KGHSH and CDR2 LQKENI. The CDR3 totals 17 residues. Trimming at V came to 0 bases and at J to 6 bases, leaving 13 bases not matched to a gene. The sample belongs to a study of read filtering for tumor transcriptome and immune sequencing.

Sequencing was performed on a population of CD138-negative cells sorted from bone marrow. The clonotype originates from a donor at least 40 years old with multiple myeloma. The chain uses TRBV18 and TRBJ2-5; 7 positions match TRBD1. The CDR3 region has the DNA TGTGCCAGCTCACCACCAACAGGACAGGTCGGTAGGAAGACCCAGTACTTC. This encodes CASSPPTGQVGRKTQYF.